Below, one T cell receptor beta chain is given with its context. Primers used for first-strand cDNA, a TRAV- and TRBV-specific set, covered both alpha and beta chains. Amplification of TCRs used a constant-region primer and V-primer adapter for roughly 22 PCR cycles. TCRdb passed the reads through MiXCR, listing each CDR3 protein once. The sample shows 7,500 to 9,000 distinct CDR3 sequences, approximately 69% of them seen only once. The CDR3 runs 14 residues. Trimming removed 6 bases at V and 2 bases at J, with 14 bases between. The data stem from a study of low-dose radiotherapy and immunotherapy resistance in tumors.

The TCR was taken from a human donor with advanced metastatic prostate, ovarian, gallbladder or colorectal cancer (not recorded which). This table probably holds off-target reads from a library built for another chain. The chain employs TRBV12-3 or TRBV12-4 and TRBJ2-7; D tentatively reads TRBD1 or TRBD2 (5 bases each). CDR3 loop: CASRGTAVTYEQYF. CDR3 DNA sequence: TGTGCCAGCAGGGGGACCGCTGTAACCTACGAGCAGTACTTC.